This TCR beta chain was recovered during a study of radiotherapy plus CTLA-4 blockade in lung cancer. Across the whole study: Around 18% of enrolled patients responded objectively, and about 30% had disease control.

The study's findings and limits: Reports identified early blood T cell clone dynamics, with interferon-beta, as the best response predictor. Expansion in blood of tumor-derived TCR clones was seen after radiotherapy plus ipilimumab.

Sequencing was performed with immunoSEQ multiplex PCR; in TCRdb, only in-frame clones are kept and a portion is missing. The table records about 72,000 clones, roughly 80% of them present only once. Patients had chemo-refractory metastatic non-small-cell lung cancer and received focal radiation plus CTLA-4 blockade that used ipilimumab. The V end lost 0 bases, the J end lost 4 bases, and 8 bases lay between the germline ends. The CDR3 contains 13 residues. CDR1 SGHNT and CDR2 YYREEE come from the germline V gene (reference sequence). Concerning this clone: Antigen: not known.

The receptor was isolated from a human donor with non-small cell lung cancer who had a complete response to radiotherapy plus ipilimumab. The rearrangement links TRBV5-4 to TRBJ2-7; D is possibly TRBD1 (5 bases). The sequences come from peripheral blood, collected from a patient treated with radiotherapy plus ipilimumab. The DNA of the CDR3 is TGTGCCAGCAGCTTGGGGGGCGGATACGAGCAGTACGTC. Its protein is CASSLGGGYEQYV.